The TCR beta chain described here comes from a study of cytomegalovirus exposure and HLA in healthy donors. Broader study findings: CMV serostatus was the only immune exposure information that was available.

The study ran its PCR with 60 Vbeta and 13 Jbeta primers. The method was immunoSEQ multiplex PCR; TCRdb's version includes in-frame clones alone and lacks a portion of them. This sample has about 200,000 clones; around 85% occur once, and the top ten carry about 1.8%. As concerns this clone: Antigen unknown.

This receptor was taken from a man aged 50-59 years in good health and CMV-seronegative. The sequencing input was PBMCs.

CDR3 amino acids: CASSSWTDEQYF. The CDR3 coding sequence is TGTGCCAGCAGTTCATGGACTGACGAGCAGTACTTC. This chain uses TRBV28 with TRBJ2-7, with D perhaps TRBD2 (5 bases). The CDR3 loop spans 12 amino acids. V was pared by 4 bases and J by 5 bases, with 9 bases between. Germline V gene data show CDR1 as MDHEN and CDR2 as SYDVKM.